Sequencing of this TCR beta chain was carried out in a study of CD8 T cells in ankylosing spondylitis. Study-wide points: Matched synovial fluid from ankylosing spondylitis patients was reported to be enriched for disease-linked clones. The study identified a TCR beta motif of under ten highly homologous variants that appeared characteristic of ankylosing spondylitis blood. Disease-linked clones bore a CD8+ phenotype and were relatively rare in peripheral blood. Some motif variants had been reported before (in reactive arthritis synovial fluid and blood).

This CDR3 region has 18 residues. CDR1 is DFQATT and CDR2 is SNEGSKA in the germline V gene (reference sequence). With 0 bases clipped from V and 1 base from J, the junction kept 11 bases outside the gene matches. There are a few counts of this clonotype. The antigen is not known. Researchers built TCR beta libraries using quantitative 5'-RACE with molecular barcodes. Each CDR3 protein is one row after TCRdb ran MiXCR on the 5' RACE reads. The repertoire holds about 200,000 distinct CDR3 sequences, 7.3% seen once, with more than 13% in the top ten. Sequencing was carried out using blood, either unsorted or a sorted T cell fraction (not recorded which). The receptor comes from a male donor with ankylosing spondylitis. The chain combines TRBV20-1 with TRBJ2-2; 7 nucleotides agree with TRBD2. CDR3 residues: CSARDRETSRENTGELFF. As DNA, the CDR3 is TGCAGTGCTAGAGATCGCGAGACTAGCCGGGAGAACACCGGGGAGCTGTTTTTT.